Listed below are T cell receptor beta chains from one sample, sequenced in a study of CXCR3-negative and CXCR3-positive naive CD8 T cells. TCRdb derives one entry per CDR3 protein from the 5' RACE reads, leaving out DNA. The sample data list some 40,000 distinct CDR3 sequences. Material for sequencing was memory CD8+ T cells from blood. The receptors stem from a human donor in good health. Some clones in this sample may be carry-over from other donors' samples. CDR3s include the opening cysteine and the closing phenylalanine or tryptophan.

J gene,V gene,CDR3 protein
TRBJ2-7,TRBV5-1,CASSFDRGSSEQYF
TRBJ2-7,TRBV29-1,CSVPGQGFHEQYF
TRBJ2-7,TRBV20-1,CSALDRGRSEQYF
TRBJ2-7,TRBV29-1,CSVEDGDREDYEQYF
TRBJ1-2,TRBV6-2/TRBV6-3,CASSYSSSGSYGYTF
TRBJ2-1,TRBV12-3/TRBV12-4,CASGPRAEQFF
TRBJ2-7,TRBV5-1,CASSLDLGYSYEQYF
TRBJ1-1,TRBV29-1,CSVGGTGGSVEAFF
TRBJ1-5,TRBV19,CASREWDIALENQPQHF
TRBJ2-3,TRBV13,CASSAFRVVTSTDTQYF
TRBJ2-1,TRBV28,CASSPMSSLIYNEQFF
TRBJ2-7,TRBV23-1,CASSQEYEQYF
TRBJ2-5,TRBV28,CASSFFTSGVETQYF
TRBJ2-1,TRBV19,CASSIGPYNEQFF
TRBJ2-7,TRBV28,CASSPGQGGGEQYF
TRBJ1-3,TRBV5-6,CASSLGTAGNTIYF
TRBJ2-7,TRBV9,CASSATLAGDPYEQYF
TRBJ2-5,TRBV4-2,CASSQDSYRVAETQYF
TRBJ1-5,TRBV19,CASRHREGQPQHF
TRBJ2-3,TRBV7-8,CASSSKTETFTDTQYF
TRBJ1-2,TRBV3-1,CASSRQGEANYGYTF
TRBJ1-2,TRBV7-6,CASSPSPRGDGYTF
TRBJ1-2,TRBV29-1,CSVGQGVGYTF
TRBJ2-3,TRBV10-2,CASSESEASGRADTTDTQYF
TRBJ2-5,TRBV29-1,CSVVGTSGDQETQYF
TRBJ2-1,TRBV6-2/TRBV6-3,CASAGLGSYNEQFF
TRBJ2-1,TRBV29-1,CSAEGPGYNEQFF
TRBJ2-3,TRBV29-1,CSVDSGGGLDTQYF
TRBJ1-1,TRBV29-1,CSVGGGGTEAFF
TRBJ2-7,TRBV12-3/TRBV12-4,CASSFGTDYEQYF
TRBJ1-6,TRBV4-3,CASSQVLDSPSSYNSPLHF
TRBJ2-3,TRBV29-1,CSVIAGQADTQYF
TRBJ2-5,TRBV7-2,CASSLLTSGQETQYF
TRBJ2-1,TRBV14,CASSSLGQVGQFF
TRBJ2-7,TRBV10-3,CAISEKDKSSYEQYF
TRBJ1-1,TRBV3-1,CASSQVPTSGTEAFF
TRBJ2-7,TRBV29-1,CSAYTSRGLEQYF
TRBJ2-7,TRBV7-9,CASSARDISYEQYF
TRBJ2-2,TRBV7-7,CASSPPGAGELFF
TRBJ2-1,TRBV27,CASSLSGAGYNEQFF